Listed below are T cell receptor beta chains from one sample, sequenced in a study of blood T cell repertoires in COVID-19. Repertoires were generated with immunoSEQ multiplex PCR, while TCRdb's copy carries only in-frame clones and drops some. The sample shows 300,000 to 350,000 clones, around 92% of them seen only once. The specimen sequenced was PBMCs or T cells enriched from blood (not recorded which). These TCRs come from a woman in her thirties who had recovered from COVID-19. The CDR3 runs from the conserved cysteine through the conserved F or W. Each record gives: clone size, J gene, V gene, D gene, CDR3 protein, CDR3 DNA. The D gene is left open where the match is weak. Some rows mark clone size as missing; the rest say once, few, many or name a class of expanded clone.

>NA|TRBJ2-7|TRBV7-2|NA
CASSLAGVVSSYEQYF
TGTGCCAGCAGCTTAGCCGGGGTGGTAAGCTCCTACGAGCAGTACTTC
>NA|TRBJ2-1|TRBV7-3|TRBD2
CASSLQAGALNEQFF
TGTGCCAGCAGCTTACAAGCGGGAGCCCTAAATGAGCAGTTCTTC
>few|TRBJ1-6|TRBV5-6|TRBD1
CASSLGRGLETLHF
TGTGCCAGCAGCTTGGGAAGGGGGCTAGAGACCCTCCACTTT
>NA|TRBJ2-7|TRBV3-1/TRBV3-2|TRBD2
CASSQGLAGLSYEQYF
TGTGCCAGCAGCCAAGGGCTAGCGGGGCTATCCTACGAGCAGTACTTC
>NA|TRBJ2-1|TRBV10-3|TRBD2
CAISESEGSGRAREQFF
TGTGCCATCAGTGAGTCAGAAGGCAGCGGGAGGGCCCGGGAGCAGTTCTTC
>NA|TRBJ2-2|TRBV4-2|TRBD2
CASSQDAGGVTGELFF
TGTGCCAGCAGCCAAGATGCGGGAGGAGTCACCGGGGAGCTGTTTTTT
>NA|TRBJ2-5|TRBV5-1|NA
CASSLEFPHTETQYF
TGCGCCAGCAGCTTGGAGTTCCCCCACACGGAGACCCAGTACTTC
>NA|TRBJ2-4|TRBV4-3|NA
CASSQDFRNIQYF
TGCGCCAGCAGCCAAGATTTCAGGAACATTCAGTACTTC
>NA|TRBJ1-5|TRBV19|NA
CASSIATTGMQPQHF
TGTGCCAGTAGTATTGCGACCACAGGAATGCAGCCCCAGCATTTT
>NA|TRBJ2-7|TRBV27|TRBD2
CASSPTSDYEQYF
TGTGCCAGCAGTCCTACTAGCGACTACGAGCAGTACTTC
>NA|TRBJ2-5|TRBV19|TRBD2
CASSIFSSGKETQYF
TGTGCCAGTAGTATATTCTCTAGCGGAAAAGAGACCCAGTACTTC
>NA|TRBJ2-7|TRBV21-1|NA
CASSSNQGNPYEQYF
TGTGCCAGCAGCTCCAACCAGGGTAATCCCTACGAGCAGTACTTC
>NA|TRBJ1-2|TRBV9|NA
CASSVEERGYYGYTF
TGTGCCAGCAGCGTAGAGGAGAGGGGGTACTATGGCTACACCTTC
>NA|TRBJ2-1|TRBV6-5|TRBD2
CASRPTSGLNEQFF
TGTGCCAGCAGGCCTACTAGCGGGCTCAATGAGCAGTTCTTC
>NA|TRBJ2-5|TRBV24-1|NA
CATSPRVGRTQYF
TGTGCCACCAGTCCCCGGGTGGGTCGGACCCAGTACTTC
>NA|TRBJ1-5|TRBV21-1|NA
CASSIRTAFRPQHF
TGTGCCAGCAGCATTCGGACAGCCTTTAGACCCCAGCATTTT
>NA|TRBJ2-3|TRBV5-6|TRBD2
CASSLAGRGRVADTQYF
TGTGCCAGCAGCTTGGCCGGCCGCGGGAGGGTCGCAGATACGCAGTATTTT
>NA|TRBJ2-7|TRBV14|NA
CASSQVNSYYEQYF
TGTGCCAGCAGCCAAGTTAACTCATACTACGAGCAGTACTTC
>NA|TRBJ1-2|TRBV12-3/TRBV12-4|NA
CASTPDRRYGYTF
TGTGCCAGCACCCCAGACAGGAGATATGGCTACACCTTC
>NA|TRBJ2-1|TRBV18|NA
CASSKLRGHVGFF
TGTGCCAGCTCCAAGTTAAGAGGCCATGTTGGGTTCTTC
>NA|TRBJ2-7|TRBV7-9|NA
CASSASGARFFSNYEQYF
TGTGCCAGCAGCGCCTCAGGGGCCCGTTTTTTCTCAAACTACGAGCAGTACTTC
>NA|TRBJ1-2|TRBV4-2|NA
CASSQELRGGLDYGYTF
TGTGCCAGCAGCCAAGAGCTAAGGGGAGGGCTTGACTATGGCTACACCTTC
>NA|TRBJ1-5|TRBV7-9|NA
CASSLGGRDQPQHF
TGTGCCAGCAGCTTAGGGGGCCGGGATCAGCCCCAGCATTTT
>NA|TRBJ2-7|TRBV6-5|TRBD1
CASSTGTGWGEQYF
TGTGCCAGCAGCACCGGGACAGGGTGGGGCGAGCAGTACTTC
>NA|TRBJ2-5|TRBV5-1|TRBD1
CASRLGTGEETQYF
TGCGCCAGCAGATTGGGGACAGGGGAAGAGACCCAGTACTTC
>NA|TRBJ2-1|TRBV27|NA
CASHPLGDINNEQFF
TGTGCCAGCCATCCTCTCGGGGACATTAACAATGAGCAGTTCTTC
>NA|TRBJ1-2|TRBV4-1|TRBD1
CASSQPTGATYGYTF
TGCGCCAGCAGCCAACCCACAGGGGCGACCTATGGCTACACCTTC
>NA|TRBJ1-5|TRBV4-1|NA
CASSQGRGGGGRQPQHF
TGCGCCAGCAGCCAAGGGAGGGGTGGCGGGGGACGACAGCCCCAGCATTTT
>NA|TRBJ1-3|TRBV5-1|NA
CASSFSGSSGNTIYF
TGCGCCAGCAGCTTTTCGGGTAGCTCTGGAAACACCATATATTTT
>NA|TRBJ1-6|TRBV19|NA
CASTTPAGTYSPLHF
TGTGCCAGTACGACACCGGCCGGGACTTATTCACCCCTCCACTTT
>NA|TRBJ2-1|TRBV28|TRBD2
CASKGTSGGNEQFF
TGTGCCAGCAAGGGGACTAGCGGAGGGAATGAGCAGTTCTTC
>NA|TRBJ2-5|TRBV18|NA
CASSPQGYQETQYF
TGTGCCAGCTCACCCCAGGGGTACCAAGAGACCCAGTACTTC
>NA|TRBJ2-1|TRBV19|NA
CASSIGGSDSSIF
TGTGCCAGTAGTATAGGAGGTTCAGACTCTAGTATCTTC
>NA|TRBJ2-2|TRBV27|TRBD1
CASTRDRGGPSITGELFF
TGTGCCAGCACCAGGGACAGGGGGGGACCATCGATCACCGGGGAGCTGTTTTTT
>once|TRBJ1-2|TRBV7-9|TRBD1
CASRSRDRANYGYTF
TGTGCCAGCAGGTCTAGGGACAGGGCTAACTATGGCTACACCTTC
>NA|TRBJ2-5|TRBV7-9|NA
CASSPGTFQETQYF
TGTGCCAGCAGCCCAGGGACATTCCAAGAGACCCAGTACTTC
>NA|TRBJ1-1|TRBV4-1|NA
CASSQGSDRYTEAFF
TGCGCCAGCAGCCAAGGTTCAGACAGGTACACTGAAGCTTTCTTT
>NA|TRBJ2-7|TRBV7-2|NA
CASSLALQGTNQGEQYF
TGTGCCAGCAGCTTAGCTTTGCAGGGGACTAACCAGGGCGAGCAGTACTTC
>NA|TRBJ1-1|TRBV7-8|NA
CASTPGRGDRLAEAFF
TGTGCCAGCACCCCGGGGCGGGGGGACCGCCTCGCTGAAGCTTTCTTT
>NA|TRBJ2-1|TRBV6-5|TRBD2
CASGFTSVSYEQFF
TGTGCCAGCGGATTCACTAGCGTTTCATATGAGCAGTTCTTC
>NA|TRBJ2-7|TRBV6-2/TRBV6-3|NA
CASSYSSGLGEQYF
TGTGCCAGCAGTTACTCTTCGGGTCTGGGCGAGCAGTACTTC
>NA|TRBJ1-6|TRBV7-2|TRBD1
CASSLGFRGSGSPLHF
TGTGCCAGCAGCTTAGGGTTCAGGGGGAGTGGTTCACCCCTCCACTTT
>NA|TRBJ2-7|TRBV5-5|NA
CASSLDQGNHEQYF
TGTGCCAGCAGCTTGGACCAGGGGAACCACGAGCAGTACTTC
>NA|TRBJ1-1|TRBV13|TRBD1
CASSDGQGVNTEAFF
TGTGCCAGCAGCGACGGACAGGGGGTGAACACTGAAGCTTTCTTT
>NA|TRBJ1-1|TRBV4-3|NA
CASSQELRDSTEAFF
TGCGCCAGCAGCCAAGAACTTCGCGACAGCACTGAAGCTTTCTTT